Here is one T cell receptor (beta chain) with its context. Its antigen remains unidentified. PCR primers comprised 60 Vbeta and 13 Jbeta primers. Sequencing was performed with immunoSEQ multiplex PCR; in TCRdb, only in-frame clones are kept and a portion is missing. This sample carries around 130,000 clones, just under 80% of them seen once, and the ten largest clones take approximately 1.5%. This entry is derived from a study of cytomegalovirus exposure and HLA in healthy donors. Regarding the study as a whole: Previously analyzed data showed that most TCR beta V segments were productive at a frequency of about 87% or about 30%. Most sequenced TCRs were rare (though some public TCRs occurred in many donors). A list of 150 to 200 TCR beta chains associated with cytomegalovirus was given.

Those who donated were healthy bone marrow donors. Trimming pared 5 bases from V and 5 bases from J, leaving 13 bases between. The germline V gene encodes CDR1 GTSNPN and CDR2 SVGIG (reference sequence). The CDR3 has 13 residues. The chain uses TRBV30 and TRBJ2-1, with a tentative D call TRBD1 (6 bases). The source of this sequence is a woman in her late teens or twenties in good health and CMV-seronegative. Sequencing was carried out using PBMCs. The CDR3 protein is CAWDSGQDNEQFF. Here the CDR3 DNA reads TGTGCCTGGGACTCGGGACAAGACAATGAGCAGTTCTTC.